The 30 T cell receptor beta chains below all came from one sample that was sequenced in a study of early stage breast cancer tumors listed by TCRdb under 2017. Receptors were amplified or captured by the immunoSEQ multiplex PCR assay. TCRdb mirrors the immuneACCESS table, restricted to in-frame sequences. Some clones are absent from its copies; in checked studies, under half trace to an unresolved V gene, and the reason for the others is unknown. The sample table contains about 69,000 clones; only one count was recorded for 80% of them. The top ten hold about 4.8% of the sample. Sequenced material: blood. Receptors originate from a person aged 35-55 years with breast cancer.

V usage is TRBV19 and J usage is TRBJ1-5; TRBD1 is a possible D gene (6 bases). The CDR3 covers 14 residues. Germline CDR1 and CDR2: LNHDA and SQIVND (reference sequence). Trimming left V 3 bases short and J 8 bases short, with 14 bases between. The CDR3 DNA follows: TGTGCCAGTAGTATGGGGGCAGGTGGGAAGCCCCAGCATTTT. It codes for CASSMGAGGKPQHF.

The chain couples TRBV4-1 to TRBJ2-5; weak D call: TRBD2 (6 bases). Deletions cut 2 bases from V and 1 base from J, with 11 bases between. The CDR3 spans 15 residues. CDR1 and CDR2 from the germline V gene are MGHRA and YSYEKL. Here the CDR3 DNA reads TGCGCCAGCAGCCAAACAGGAGGGGCCCAAGAGACCCAGTACTTC. Its translation: CASSQTGGAQETQYF.

The genes are TRBV27 and TRBJ1-2; 10 positions match TRBD1. With 4 bases clipped from V and 3 bases from J, the junction kept 5 bases outside the gene matches. The CDR3 spans 15 residues. From germline, CDR1 is MNHEY and CDR2 SMNVEV (reference sequence). Written as DNA, the CDR3 is TGTGCCAGCAGTTCGACAGGGGGCCTAGACTATGGCTACACCTTC. Encoded protein: CASSSTGGLDYGYTF.

This chain links TRBV2 with TRBJ1-2, with 11 bases fitting TRBD1. V gave up 5 bases and J gave up 7 bases; unmatched junction bases: 6. The CDR3 runs to 14 residues. Germline-derived CDR1 and CDR2 are SNHLY and FYNNEI. As DNA, the CDR3 is TGTGCCAGCAGTAACCCTGGACAGGGGGCTGGCTACACCTTC. It specifies CASSNPGQGAGYTF. Variable domain in full (rest from reference TRBV2 and TRBJ1-2): EPEVTQTPSHQVTQMGQEVILRCVPISNHLYFYWYRQILGQKVEFLVSFYNNEISEKSEIFDDQFSVERPDGSNFTLKIRSTKLEDSAMYFCASSNPGQGAGYTFGSGTRLTVV.

The V gene is TRBV10-3, the J gene TRBJ1-4; 8 bases are shared with TRBD1. V lost 5 bases, J lost 8 bases, and 7 bases stayed unmatched. CDR3 length equals 14 residues. CDR1 and CDR2 from the germline V gene are ENHRY and SYGVKD. The CDR3 nucleotides are TGTGCCATCAGTTCGGACAGGGTGGGAGAAAAACTGTTTTTT. Its translation: CAISSDRVGEKLFF.

This clone was counted once. This chain connects TRBV6-6 to TRBJ1-3; weak D call: TRBD1 (5 bases). The CDR3 contains 15 residues. The V and J ends lost 4 bases and 4 bases respectively, with 14 bases between them. Germline V gene data show CDR1 as MNHNY and CDR2 as SVGAGI (reference sequence). CDR3 in amino acids: CASSFDSKRGNTIYF. The CDR3 nucleotides read TGTGCCAGCAGTTTCGACAGTAAGAGGGGAAACACCATATATTTT.

This rearrangement joins TRBV28 to TRBJ1-5; no clear D gene. V lost 7 bases and J lost 0, with 16 bases in between. Germline V gene sequence: CDR1 MDHEN, CDR2 SYDVKM. The CDR3 sequence is 16 residues long. For the CDR3, the DNA is TGTGCCAGCACCCCTTTGGGCGGAGATAGCAATCAGCCCCAGCATTTT. It codes for CASTPLGGDSNQPQHF.

The chain carries TRBV18 and TRBJ1-1, with a weak D call TRBD1 (6 bases). V shed 3 bases and J shed 4 bases, with 15 bases lying between them. There are 15 residues in the CDR3. The germline V gene encodes CDR1 KGHSH and CDR2 LQKENI. The CDR3 DNA is TGTGCCAGCTCACCGACGGGGGGGCTGGGCACTGAAGCTTTCTTT. Translated, it gives CASSPTGGLGTEAFF.

This clone showed up just once. V and J are TRBV14 and TRBJ2-5; TRBD2 matches 13 bases. Per germline, CDR1 SGHDN and CDR2 FVKESK. The CDR3 is 16 amino acids. The trim removed 5 bases at V and 5 bases at J, leaving 8 bases unmatched. Here the CDR3 reads CASSELAGGSRETQYF. Written as DNA, the CDR3 is TGTGCCAGCAGCGAACTAGCGGGAGGGTCGAGGGAGACCCAGTACTTC. Using reference TRBV14 and TRBJ2-5 for the parts outside the CDR3, the full variable domain is EAGVTQFPSHSVIEKGQTVTLRCDPISGHDNLYWYRRVMGKEIKFLLHFVKESKQDESGMPNNRFLAERTGGTYSTLKVQPAELEDSGVYFCASSELAGGSRETQYFGPGTRLLVL.

V and J are TRBV27 and TRBJ2-5; D gene uncertain. The germline V gene has CDR1 MNHEY and CDR2 SMNVEV (reference sequence). The length of the CDR3 is 15 residues. Between the trimmed V and J ends, which lost 1 base and 1 base, there was a span of 10 bases. This chain's CDR3 is CASSLYGQFQETQYF. CDR3 nucleotide sequence: TGTGCCAGCAGTTTATACGGGCAGTTCCAAGAGACCCAGTACTTC.

J is TRBJ1-2 and V is TRBV9; D is unclear. The CDR3 covers 14 residues. Trimming shortened V by 4 bases and J by 10 bases, and 20 bases separated the two germline ends. Per the germline V gene, CDR1 is SGDLS and CDR2 is YYNGEE. This chain's CDR3 is CASSSQSLSWNYTF. The CDR3 nucleotides are TGTGCCAGCAGCTCCCAATCCCTTAGCTGGAACTACACCTTC.

This chain joins TRBV28 and TRBJ1-5; D might be TRBD1 (5 bases). In germline, CDR1 is MDHEN, CDR2 SYDVKM. The CDR3 runs 13 residues. Trimming took off 6 bases at V and 7 bases at J, with 13 bases between the two ends. CDR3 region: CASRPSRDQPQHF. CDR3 nucleotide sequence: TGTGCCAGCAGACCTTCCCGGGACCAGCCCCAGCATTTT.

The V and J genes are TRBV7-6 and TRBJ2-3, with unresolved D. CDR1 is SGHVS, CDR2 FNYEAQ, per germline. V lost 5 bases, J lost 4 bases, and 13 bases lay in between. The CDR3 runs to 14 residues. For the CDR3, the DNA is TGTGCCAGCAGCCCTTCTAAGAAGGCAGATACGCAGTATTTT. Protein sequence: CASSPSKKADTQYF.

This clone was detected a few times. This chain connects TRBV19 to TRBJ2-7; TRBD1 agrees at 7 bases. The J segment lost 1 base and the V segment lost 1 base, leaving 1 base of the junction unmatched. The CDR3 runs to 14 residues. The germline gives CDR1 LNHDA, CDR2 SQIVND (reference sequence). The CDR3 DNA follows: TGTGCCAGTAGTATAGGACAGGGATCCTACGAGCAGTACTTC. It codes for CASSIGQGSYEQYF.

The rearrangement joins TRBV9 to TRBJ2-3, with D possibly being TRBD1 (6 bases). The CDR3 has 15 amino acids. Germline CDR1 reads SGDLS; CDR2 reads YYNGEE. The V end was cut by 4 bases, the J end by 2 bases, with 14 bases between. As DNA, the CDR3 is TGTGCCAGCAGCAGGGGTGGGGGCCCCACAGATACGCAGTATTTT. Translation gives CASSRGGGPTDTQYF.

V and J are TRBV28 and TRBJ2-2, with D possibly TRBD2 on 5 matching bases. The CDR3 length is 13 residues. Germline CDR1 and CDR2: MDHEN and SYDVKM. V lost 3 bases, J lost 6 bases, and 8 bases lay in between. CDR3 residues: CASSFFSAGELFF. The CDR3 DNA is TGTGCCAGCAGTTTCTTTAGCGCCGGGGAGCTGTTTTTT.

Written as DNA, the CDR3 is TGTGCCAGCACCGGAGACAGTCATCCCAATCAGCCCCAGCATTTT. Encoded protein: CASTGDSHPNQPQHF. The chain couples TRBV2 to TRBJ1-5, with D tentatively TRBD1 (5 bases). This CDR3 region has 15 residues. V was trimmed by 7 bases and J by 3 bases, leaving 16 bases between them. Germline lookup yields CDR1 SNHLY and CDR2 FYNNEI.

The chain carries TRBV6-5 and TRBJ2-7; D perhaps matches TRBD1 (5 bases). CDR1 MNHEY and CDR2 SVGAGI come from the germline V gene. Trimming pared 4 bases from V and 3 bases from J, leaving 16 bases between. This CDR3 has 15 amino acids. DNA for the CDR3: TGTGCCAGCAGTTCCGTTGACAGTGGACACTACGAGCAGTACTTC. Translated, it gives CASSSVDSGHYEQYF.

This clone was detected a few times. The chain employs TRBV28 and TRBJ2-7; 14 nucleotides match TRBD2. The V and J ends lost 5 bases and 5 bases, in that order; junction bases with no gene match: 8. The CDR3 loop spans 16 amino acids. CDR1 MDHEN and CDR2 SYDVKM come from the germline V gene. The CDR3: CASSAWTSGRSHEQYF. In DNA form, the CDR3 reads TGTGCCAGCAGTGCCTGGACTAGCGGGAGGAGCCACGAGCAGTACTTC.

The chain couples TRBV29-1 to TRBJ1-1; a weak D match, TRBD1 (6 bases). In germline, CDR1 is SQVTM, CDR2 ANQGSEA. Trimming stripped 4 bases from V and 3 bases from J, with 15 bases between. The CDR3 is 14 amino acids. In DNA form, the CDR3 reads TGCAGCGTTGTCGGGGGGCTCGGGGACACTGAAGCTTTCTTT. It encodes CSVVGGLGDTEAFF.

The gene calls are TRBV5-6 and TRBJ2-3; D gene unclear. The CDR3 has 16 amino acids. V was trimmed by 6 bases and J by 2 bases, leaving 19 bases between them. Germline lookup yields CDR1 SGHDT and CDR2 YYEEEE. The CDR3 loop is CASILWVRTNTDTQYF. DNA of the CDR3: TGTGCCAGCATCCTTTGGGTAAGAACCAACACAGATACGCAGTATTTT.

CDR3 loop: CASSLEGIREAFF. The CDR3 nucleotides read TGTGCCAGCAGCCTAGAGGGTATCAGAGAAGCTTTCTTT. The chain has TRBV7-6 and TRBJ1-1, with no clear D. CDR3 size: 13 residues. CDR1 and CDR2 from the germline V gene are SGHVS and FNYEAQ. V gave up 5 bases and J gave up 8 bases, with 15 bases separating them.

The chain recombines TRBV7-9 with TRBJ1-1; 8 positions match TRBD1. Trimming took 1 base from V and 5 from J; bases not matched to a gene: 6. The germline gives CDR1 SEHNR, CDR2 FQNEAQ (reference sequence). The CDR3 is 15 amino acids. The CDR3 loop reads CASSLGQGAQTEAFF. The DNA for the CDR3 is TGTGCCAGCAGCTTAGGGCAGGGGGCGCAAACTGAAGCTTTCTTT.

The rearrangement links TRBV28 to TRBJ2-1; 8 bases fit TRBD2. CDR3 length equals 16 residues. CDR1 and CDR2 (germline): MDHEN, SYDVKM. V lost 6 bases to trimming and J lost 8 bases; unmatched junction nucleotides: 15. CDR3 region: CASRLFSGTRVDEQFF. The DNA for the CDR3 is TGTGCCAGCAGGCTTTTTTCCGGGACTAGAGTGGATGAGCAGTTCTTC.

The genes are TRBV7-2 and TRBJ2-5; 7 nucleotides line up with TRBD2. CDR1 is SGHTA, CDR2 FQGNSA, per germline. The CDR3 consists of 15 residues. Germline trimming cut 3 bases from V and 4 bases from J; bases unmatched to any gene: 8. In nucleotides, the CDR3 is TGTGCCAGCAGCTTTCCGGGACTACGGGGAGAGACCCAGTACTTC. Residues: CASSFPGLRGETQYF.

This clone has more than one count but fewer than ten. This chain uses TRBV4-2 with TRBJ2-7; TRBD2 matches 8 bases. This CDR3 is built from 16 residues. Germline CDR1 is LGHNA and CDR2 is YNFKEQ. Unmatched junction bases numbered 10, after V lost 0 bases and J lost 6 bases. This CDR3 reads CASSQDMRLASGEQYF. DNA of the CDR3: TGTGCCAGCAGCCAAGATATGAGACTAGCGAGTGGCGAGCAGTACTTC.

The gene calls are TRBV9 and TRBJ1-1, with a possible D match to TRBD1 (5 bases). The CDR3 loop spans 13 amino acids. The germline CDR1 and CDR2 sequences are SGDLS and YYNGEE. The V end was cut by 0 bases, the J end by 13 bases, with 16 bases between. This chain's CDR3 is CASSVGNWQGVFF. CDR3 DNA sequence: TGTGCCAGCAGCGTAGGGAATTGGCAGGGAGTTTTCTTT.

This clone was observed a handful of times. The chain links TRBV7-9 to TRBJ1-1; TRBD1 might be the D (6 bases). CDR1 SEHNR and CDR2 FQNEAQ come from the germline V gene (reference sequence). V was pared by 5 bases and J by 10 bases, with 11 bases between. CDR3 length: 11 residues. The CDR3 sequence: CASSQQGRAFF. The CDR3 nucleotides are TGTGCCAGCAGCCAACAGGGTCGAGCTTTCTTT.

The chain couples TRBV7-9 to TRBJ1-2; tentatively, D is TRBD1 (6 bases). Germline loops: CDR1 SEHNR, CDR2 FQNEAQ (reference sequence). V shed 4 bases and J shed 8 bases, with 20 bases lying between them. The CDR3 has 15 amino acids. The CDR3 is CASSSTGQSARGYTF. The CDR3 region has the DNA TGTGCCAGCAGCTCTACCGGACAGTCCGCTAGAGGCTACACCTTC.

This clone was detected only a few times. The gene calls are TRBV18 and TRBJ1-2, with D maybe TRBD1 (6 bases). The V end was cut by 0 bases, the J end by 0 bases, with 8 bases between. Germline CDR1 KGHSH, CDR2 LQKENI. The CDR3 contains 15 residues. The CDR3 nucleotides are TGTGCCAGCTCACCACCGGGGACAACTAACTATGGCTACACCTTC. Amino acid sequence: CASSPPGTTNYGYTF.